This TCR beta chain was profiled in a study of T-cell reconstitution after alpha-beta-depleted transplantation in children. Preparation of the TCRbeta library involved a method that used unique molecular identifiers. TCRdb re-called the PCR reads with MiXCR, one entry per CDR3 protein. The sample has approximately 980,000 distinct CDR3 sequences, 25% to 35% seen once. About this clonotype: Its antigen is still unknown.

The V gene end was trimmed by 5 bases and the J gene end by 7 bases; junction bases not matched to a gene: 18. The CDR3 loop spans 17 amino acids. The V gene's germline CDR1 is SGHRS and CDR2 YFSETQ. Points from the study as a whole: Some patients' high day-60 TCRbeta diversity was traced to surviving recipient T cells and thymic progenitors. A year had passed since transplant, and T-cell counts and diversity by then came mostly from newly produced T cells.

Source: PBMCs, mostly from graft donor cells, taken 360 days after TCRalphabeta/CD19-depleted stem cell transplant. This chain joins TRBV5-1 and TRBJ2-1, with 7 bases matching TRBD1. The TCR sequence derives from a boy younger than two who had a stem cell transplant for SCID, so the T cells may come from the graft donor. CDR3 coding DNA: TGCGCCAGCAGTTCTGGGAGTTTGTCAGGGGGTAGGAATGAGCAGTTCTTC. This translates into CASSSGSLSGGRNEQFF.